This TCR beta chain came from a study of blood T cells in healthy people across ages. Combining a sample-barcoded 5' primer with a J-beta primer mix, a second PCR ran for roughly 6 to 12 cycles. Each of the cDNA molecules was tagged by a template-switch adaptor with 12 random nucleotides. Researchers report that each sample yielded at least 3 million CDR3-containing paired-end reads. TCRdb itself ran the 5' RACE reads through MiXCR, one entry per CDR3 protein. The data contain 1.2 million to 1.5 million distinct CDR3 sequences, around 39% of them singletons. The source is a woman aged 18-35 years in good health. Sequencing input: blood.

The CDR3 DNA reads as TGCACCAGCAGCCAAGAGGGGTTCTATGGCTACACCTTC. Residues: CTSSQEGFYGYTF. This sequence joins TRBV1 and TRBJ1-2. TRBV1 is designated a pseudogene. CDR3 length: 13 residues.